This T cell receptor beta chain originates from a study of shared clonotypes between healthy human individuals. Study details: Per donor, CD8 memory used one plate, CD8 naive used two, CD4 memory used three and CD4 naive used three. General study results and limits: Shared across four donors were roughly 4.7% of the naive CD4 clonotypes. Naive subsets typically showed greater estimated richness than memory subsets.

The CDR3 is made up of 14 amino acids. V lost 6 bases to trimming and J lost 3 bases, with 11 bases between them. CDR1 and CDR2 (germline): SNHLY, FYNNEI. Assay: immunoSEQ multiplex PCR; the TCRdb copy retains only in-frame clones and omits some. Of approximately 340,000 clones in the sample, about 74% are singletons; the top ten hold 10% to 13%. This clone was seen only once. Antigen: not known. The chain carries TRBV2 and TRBJ2-2; D call uncertain. The sample was memory CD4+ T cells sorted from blood. As to subset: CD45RA-negative fraction. The receptor was isolated from a man younger than 40 in good health. The CDR3 spells CASSKRSDTGELFF. The CDR3 DNA reads TGTGCCAGCAGCAAAAGGTCAGACACCGGGGAGCTGTTTTTT.